This T cell receptor (beta chain) was identified in a study of yellow fever vaccine responses in identical twins. Study observations and caveats: Convergence reportedly seemed to mark part of the twins' vaccine T cell response, with personalization marking the rest.

V shed 8 bases and J shed 4 bases, with 17 bases lying between them. Germline V CDR1 and CDR2: SQVTM, ANQGSEA. The CDR3 has 13 amino acids. TCRdb independently ran MiXCR on the RT-PCR reads; one entry per CDR3 protein. Of some 35,000 distinct CDR3 sequences listed, almost 60% are singletons. About this clonotype: Its antigen is currently unknown.

This TCR derives from a woman aged 18-29 years who received the yellow fever vaccine. This sample comprised T cells from blood (PBMCs), unsorted or a sorted subset (not recorded which), obtained before or after yellow fever vaccination (not recorded which). The chain is built from TRBV29-1 and TRBJ1-2; D is uncertain. The chain's CDR3 is CSTGASSGYGYTF. The CDR3 coding sequence is TGCAGCACCGGAGCTTCTTCGGGCTATGGCTACACCTTC.